What follows are 18 T cell receptor beta chains derived from one specimen sequenced in a study of T-cell reconstitution after alpha-beta-depleted transplantation in children. Preparing the TCRbeta library involved the use of unique molecular identifiers. TCRdb used MiXCR to reprocess the PCR reads, holding one entry per CDR3 protein. The sample carries around 530,000 distinct CDR3 sequences, approximately 32% recorded once. The sequenced sample was PBMCs from the stem cell graft donor, obtained from the stem cell graft. These receptors were collected from a human donor who donated a stem cell graft to a child with aplastic anemia.

The chain employs TRBV5-1 and TRBJ2-7; 8 nucleotides align to TRBD1. CDR3 length: 14 amino acids. Germline CDR1 and CDR2: SGHRS and YFSETQ. V was pared by 5 bases and J by 4 bases, with 8 bases of the junction left unmatched. The CDR3 region is CASRRGQGWYEQYF. The DNA for the CDR3 is TGCGCCAGCAGACGCGGACAGGGTTGGTACGAGCAGTACTTC.

The genes are TRBV29-1 and TRBJ2-7; D not certain. Deletions cut 0 bases from V and 3 bases from J, with 6 bases between. Looked up from germline, CDR1 is SQVTM and CDR2 is ANQGSEA. This CDR3 is built from 12 residues. CDR3 in amino acids: CSVEDRIYEQYF. CDR3 coding DNA: TGCAGCGTTGAAGACAGGATCTACGAGCAGTACTTC.

This clonotype was seen a few times. This chain joins TRBV20-1 and TRBJ1-5, with 7 nucleotides matching TRBD1. The ends lost 0 bases at V and 6 bases at J; junction bases unmatched: 2. Per germline, CDR1 DFQATT and CDR2 SNEGSKA (reference sequence). The CDR3 spans 13 residues. The CDR3 is CSARDNRGQPQHF. The CDR3 DNA is TGCAGTGCTAGAGATAACAGGGGTCAGCCCCAGCATTTT.

This clonotype appeared a few times. The rearrangement links TRBV11-3 to TRBJ2-1; 10 nucleotides match TRBD2. Unmatched junction bases numbered 8, after V lost 8 bases and J lost 4 bases. The germline CDR1 and CDR2 sequences are SGHNT and YENEEA. This CDR3 has 15 residues. CDR3 coding DNA: TGTGCCAGCTCTAGCGGGAGTCCCCTTTACAATGAGCAGTTCTTC. Its translation: CASSSGSPLYNEQFF.

This clonotype came up a few times. The gene calls are TRBV12-3 or TRBV12-4 and TRBJ1-1; D remains ambiguous. V lost 1 base and J lost 8, with 11 bases in between. The CDR3 sequence is 13 residues long. CDR3: CASSLGGTQEAFF. CDR3 sequence (DNA): TGTGCCAGCAGTTTAGGAGGCACACAAGAAGCTTTCTTT.

The table lists this clonotype with many counts. This chain links TRBV5-5 with TRBJ1-1; D not resolved. V dropped 0 bases and J dropped 1 base, with 4 bases sitting between them. Germline CDR1 and CDR2: SGHKS and YYEKEE (reference sequence). CDR3 size: 13 residues. The CDR3 DNA sequence: TGTGCCAGCAGCTTGGCCCCGAACACTGAAGCTTTCTTT. Translating it yields CASSLAPNTEAFF.

This clonotype was observed a single time. The CDR3 coding sequence is TGCAGTGCGCCGACCTTGATCGGGGCCCTCCACTTT. Translating gives CSAPTLIGALHF. This chain joins TRBV20-1 and TRBJ1-6; D gene uncertain. This CDR3 comprises 12 residues. The V end lost 6 bases, the J end lost 14 bases, and 17 bases lay between the germline ends. Per germline, CDR1 DFQATT and CDR2 SNEGSKA (reference sequence).

The genes are TRBV20-1 and TRBJ2-5; TRBD1 matches at 8 bases. The CDR3 totals 14 residues. Unmatched junction bases numbered 3, after V lost 1 base and J lost 2 bases. CDR1 is DFQATT and CDR2 is SNEGSKA in the germline V gene (reference sequence). CDR3 amino acids: CSARATGAQETQYF. In DNA form, the CDR3 reads TGCAGTGCTAGAGCGACAGGGGCACAAGAGACCCAGTACTTC.

The chain is built from TRBV5-1 and TRBJ2-1; tentative D call: TRBD2 (5 bases). Germline lookup yields CDR1 SGHRS and CDR2 YFSETQ. This CDR3 region has 16 residues. V was cut by 2 bases and J by 4 bases, with 16 bases left in between. In DNA form, the CDR3 reads TGCGCCAGCAGCTTTAGAGGACTGAAAACTTACAATGAGCAGTTCTTC. Translation gives CASSFRGLKTYNEQFF.

The sample holds a few counts of this clonotype. As DNA, the CDR3 is TGTGCCAGCAGTTCGACAGGGAGGAATTCACCCCTCCACTTT. It yields the protein CASSSTGRNSPLHF. V usage is TRBV6-5 and J usage is TRBJ1-6; 7 bases line up with TRBD1. Per germline, CDR1 MNHEY and CDR2 SVGAGI. The junction had 4 bases not matched to a gene; V was cut back by 4 bases and J by 7 bases. The CDR3 runs 14 residues.

This chain connects TRBV4-2 to TRBJ2-1, with TRBD2 identical over 9 bases. Trimming took 0 bases from V and 5 from J; bases not matched to a gene: 2. CDR1 and CDR2 (germline): LGHNA, YNFKEQ. The CDR3 is 15 amino acids. The CDR3 reads CASSQESGRNNEQFF. CDR3 DNA sequence: TGTGCCAGCAGCCAAGAAAGCGGGAGGAACAATGAGCAGTTCTTC.

In its sample, this clonotype was seen a few times. The genes are TRBV12-5 and TRBJ2-2; TRBD1 matches at 7 bases. V dropped 6 bases and J dropped 1; count of bases not matched to a gene: 5. CDR1 LGHNT and CDR2 FRNRAP come from the germline V gene. There are 15 residues in the CDR3. The CDR3 is CASGSYRGNTGELFF. The DNA for the CDR3 is TGTGCTAGTGGCTCGTACAGGGGGAACACCGGGGAGCTGTTTTTT.

This chain links TRBV29-1 with TRBJ1-1; D is ambiguous. CDR1 and CDR2 from the germline V gene are SQVTM and ANQGSEA. The CDR3 runs to 14 residues. Trimming left V 6 bases short and J 4 bases short, with 18 bases between. The CDR3 coding sequence is TGCAGCGTCGTAGAGGAAACAGTCAGCACTGAAGCTTTCTTT. This codes for CSVVEETVSTEAFF.

This clonotype was counted only a few times. The chain carries TRBV7-2 and TRBJ2-3; D may correspond to TRBD1 or TRBD2 (5 bases each). CDR1 is SGHTA and CDR2 is FQGNSA in the germline V gene. V lost 5 bases and J lost 7, with 19 bases in between. The CDR3 has 15 amino acids. The CDR3: CASSEPSIQGHTQYF. CDR3 bases: TGTGCCAGCAGCGAGCCCTCGATCCAGGGACATACGCAGTATTTT.

The CDR3 here is CSAATSGRGETQYF. The CDR3 nucleotides read TGCAGCGCGGCGACTAGCGGGAGAGGGGAGACCCAGTACTTC. The chain uses TRBV29-1 and TRBJ2-5; TRBD2 agrees at 12 bases. The J segment lost 5 bases and the V segment lost 7 bases, leaving 8 bases of the junction unmatched. The CDR3 runs 14 residues. The V gene's germline CDR1 is SQVTM and CDR2 ANQGSEA.

This clonotype was detected many times. The genes are TRBV6-6 and TRBJ1-1; no reliable D call. V was pared by 6 bases and J by 2 bases, with 4 bases between. CDR1 and CDR2 from the germline V gene are MNHNY and SVGAGI (reference sequence). The CDR3 covers 11 residues. The CDR3 reads CASRVNTEAFF. The CDR3 region has the DNA TGTGCCAGCAGGGTTAACACTGAAGCTTTCTTT.

The J gene is TRBJ1-4, the V gene TRBV6-5, with D hard to call. Looked up from germline, CDR1 is MNHEY and CDR2 is SVGAGI. The CDR3 totals 14 residues. V dropped 2 bases and J dropped 7 bases, with 11 bases sitting between them. CDR3 protein: CASSYDTSSEKLFF. CDR3 DNA sequence: TGTGCCAGCAGTTACGACACCAGTAGTGAAAAACTGTTTTTT.

The chain joins TRBV20-1 to TRBJ1-1; D is uncertain. Deletions cut 3 bases from V and 1 base from J, with 9 bases between. The CDR3 is made up of 13 amino acids. Looked up from germline, CDR1 is DFQATT and CDR2 is SNEGSKA (reference sequence). In DNA form, the CDR3 reads TGCAGTGCTAGCCCCCAGAGGAACACTGAAGCTTTCTTT. This encodes CSASPQRNTEAFF.